This T cell receptor (beta chain) originates from a study of T cell clones after liver transplantation. Whole-study context: TCRbeta sequencing after a pre-transplant mixed lymphocyte reaction identified graft-donor-reactive clones, later tracked in post-transplant blood. Patients counted as tolerant after at least one year off all immunosuppression, enzymes not exceeding twice normal. Blood was drawn pre-transplant, before withdrawal, and after full or failed withdrawal. Study-level points and caveats: Conclusions were preliminary, with small, heterogeneous patient groups.

Profiling relied on immunoSEQ multiplex PCR, and the TCRdb table lists in-frame clones only, not all of them. The profile shows some 120,000 clones, over 75% of them singletons. Trimming left V 4 bases short and J 3 bases short, with 17 bases between. Germline loops: CDR1 SGHRS, CDR2 YFSETQ. The CDR3 is 15 amino acids. With respect to this clone: The antigen remains undetermined.

Sequenced material: CD4+ T cells from blood, taken 12 months after liver transplant. The gene calls are TRBV5-1 and TRBJ2-7; maybe TRBD2 (7 bases). The sequence was obtained from a human patient who received a liver transplant. These T cells may partly come from the graft donor. The CDR3 is CASSTGEGGRYEQYF. The CDR3 nucleotides are TGCGCCAGCAGCACCGGGGAGGGGGGTCGCTACGAGCAGTACTTC.